The 14 T cell receptor beta chains below come from one sample, sequenced in a study of T-cell reconstitution after alpha-beta-depleted transplantation in children. Preparation of the TCRbeta library involved a method that used unique molecular identifiers. TCRdb called the PCR reads again in MiXCR, with one record for every CDR3 protein. The table has 600,000 to 700,000 distinct CDR3 sequences, 16% seen once. The source material was PBMCs from the stem cell graft donor, sampled from the stem cell graft. The source is a human donor who donated a stem cell graft to a child with acute myeloid leukemia.

This clonotype appeared many times. The chain links TRBV4-3 to TRBJ1-1; the match to TRBD1 covers 7 bases. In germline, CDR1 is LGHNA, CDR2 YSLEER. This CDR3 has 15 residues. V shed 2 bases and J 1 base; nucleotides not matched to a gene: 4. The CDR3 protein is CASSQQTGTNTEAFF. CDR3 nucleotide sequence: TGCGCCAGCAGCCAACAGACAGGGACGAACACTGAAGCTTTCTTT.

In this sample, this clonotype turned up many times. The V gene is TRBV29-1, the J gene TRBJ2-7; 10 positions agree with TRBD1. There are 12 residues in the CDR3. The junction had 6 bases not matched to a gene; V was cut back by 8 bases and J by 5 bases. Germline V gives CDR1 SQVTM, CDR2 ANQGSEA. Here the CDR3 reads CSYFGTGDEQYF. CDR3 nucleotide sequence: TGCAGCTATTTCGGGACAGGGGACGAGCAGTACTTC.

Ten or more counts support this clonotype. V usage is TRBV5-5 and J usage is TRBJ2-3, with TRBD1 matching over 10 bases. CDR3 length: 16 amino acids. The germline V gene encodes CDR1 SGHKS and CDR2 YYEKEE (reference sequence). Trimming at V came to 2 bases and at J to 1 base, leaving 4 bases not matched to a gene. CDR3 bases: TGTGCCAGCAGCTTACGACAGGGGGCCGGCACAGATACGCAGTATTTT. Translated, it gives CASSLRQGAGTDTQYF.

This clonotype was observed a handful of times. The V call is TRBV5-1, the J call TRBJ1-1; weak D call: TRBD1 (6 bases). Germline V gene sequence: CDR1 SGHRS, CDR2 YFSETQ. CDR3 length: 13 amino acids. V was clipped by 3 bases and J by 10 bases, with 16 bases between them. Here the CDR3 DNA reads TGCGCCAGCAGCTCTGTCGGGGGGGGGCGAGCTTTCTTT. Translation gives CASSSVGGGRAFF. Drawing the rest from reference TRBV5-1 and TRBJ1-1, the complete variable domain is KAGVTQTPRYLIKTRGQQVTLSCSPISGHRSVSWYQQTPGQGLQFLFEYFSETQRNKGNFPGRFSGRQFSNSRSEMNVSTLELGDSALYLCASSSVGGGRAFFGQGTRLTVV.

This clonotype was found many times. The chain links TRBV20-1 to TRBJ1-1; TRBD1 might be the D (5 bases). The length of the CDR3 is 14 residues. CDR1 and CDR2 (germline): DFQATT, SNEGSKA (reference sequence). The V end lost 2 bases, the J end lost 4 bases, and 14 bases lay between the germline ends. This chain's CDR3 is CSARRRDGTTEAFF. The CDR3 nucleotides read TGCAGTGCTAGAAGGAGGGACGGGACCACTGAAGCTTTCTTT.

This clonotype was seen ten or more times. The rearrangement links TRBV20-1 to TRBJ2-4; no firm D call. There are 16 residues in the CDR3. Trimming shortened V by 0 bases and J by 0 bases, and 12 bases separated the two germline ends. The germline V gene has CDR1 DFQATT and CDR2 SNEGSKA (reference sequence). The CDR3 bases are TGCAGTGCTAGAGATTATACCAGCCTAGCCAAAAACATTCAGTACTTC. Protein: CSARDYTSLAKNIQYF.

CDR3 in DNA: TGCAGTGCTATGCCCTCCCTTGGGCCCCAGCATTTT. Its protein product is CSAMPSLGPQHF. V is TRBV20-1 and J is TRBJ1-5; D is ambiguous. The CDR3 loop spans 12 amino acids. The V and J ends lost 4 bases and 9 bases respectively, with 13 bases between them. Germline lookup yields CDR1 DFQATT and CDR2 SNEGSKA (reference sequence).

Notes on this clonotype: Being one base from a much bigger clone, this may be a read error. The rearrangement uses TRBV6-2 or TRBV6-3 and TRBJ1-1, with D tentatively TRBD1 (6 bases). This CDR3 contains 14 residues. Trimming left V 0 bases short and J 3 bases short, with 8 bases between. Germline V gene data show CDR1 as MNHEY and CDR2 as SVGEGT. This CDR3 reads CASSYSKGDTEAFF. The CDR3 DNA sequence: TGTGCCAGCAGTTACTCGAAGGGGGACACTGAAGCTTTCTTT.

J is TRBJ2-7 and V is TRBV12-3 or TRBV12-4, with D unclear. CDR3 length: 13 residues. Deletions cut 3 bases from V and 5 bases from J, with 11 bases between. DNA of the CDR3: TGTGCCAGCAGTTTTGGGGAAGTCAACGAGCAGTACTTC. It codes for CASSFGEVNEQYF.

The table lists this clonotype with a few counts. This chain uses TRBV12-3 or TRBV12-4 with TRBJ2-5; D may match TRBD1 or TRBD2 (5 bases each). Deletions cut 7 bases from V and 5 bases from J, with 20 bases between. The CDR3 totals 15 residues. The CDR3 bases are TGTGCCAGCACCTCCAGTTCGAGGGGCCAGGAGACCCAGTACTTC. Protein sequence: CASTSSSRGQETQYF.

In the case of this clonotype: A much larger clone lies a single base off, so this may be a read error. This chain connects TRBV6-1 to TRBJ2-7, with D possibly TRBD1 on 6 matching bases. In germline, CDR1 is MNHNS, CDR2 SASEGT. CDR3 length: 13 amino acids. CDR3 sequence reads: CASSPGRGYEEYF. In DNA form, the CDR3 reads TGTGCCAGCAGCCCCGGCAGGGGTTACGAGGAGTACTTC.

Ten or more counts support this clonotype. V and J are TRBV29-1 and TRBJ1-1; TRBD1 matches 7 bases. The V and J ends lost 7 bases and 5 bases, in that order; junction bases with no gene match: 4. This CDR3 contains 11 residues. Per the germline V gene, CDR1 is SQVTM and CDR2 is ANQGSEA. CDR3 DNA sequence: TGCAGCGCCGAGACAGGGACTGAAGCTTTCTTT. This codes for CSAETGTEAFF.

The chain is built from TRBV3-1 and TRBJ2-2; 7 bases agree with TRBD1. The germline V gene encodes CDR1 LGHDT and CDR2 YNNKEL (reference sequence). This CDR3 is built from 14 residues. The V segment lost 4 bases and the J segment 4 bases; nucleotides outside the gene matches: 3. The CDR3 DNA reads TGTGCCAGCAGCCTCAGGGGGAGCACCGGGGAGCTGTTTTTT. Translating gives CASSLRGSTGELFF.

This clonotype was seen only a few times. The CDR3 here is CASSQDVPGTAYYEQYF. CDR3 bases: TGCGCCAGCAGCCAAGACGTACCCGGGACAGCATACTACGAGCAGTACTTC. This chain joins TRBV4-1 and TRBJ2-7; 7 bases are a match to TRBD1. The J segment lost 3 bases and the V segment lost 0 bases, leaving 11 bases of the junction unmatched. The length of the CDR3 is 17 residues. Germline lookup yields CDR1 MGHRA and CDR2 YSYEKL.